The clone carrying this T cell receptor beta chain was observed a few times. The antigen is unknown. Profiled with immunoSEQ multiplex PCR; TCRdb holds only in-frame clones, not every one. The sample lists 200,000 to 250,000 clones, just over 90% seen once, with roughly 1% in the top ten. The CDR3 runs 14 residues. Germline V gene sequence: CDR1 SGHDT, CDR2 YYEEEE. Trimming shortened V by 1 base and J by 8 bases, and 10 bases separated the two germline ends. This sample was taken from a study of cytomegalovirus exposure and HLA in healthy donors. Study-wide background: In a later analysis, it was reported that the 90 to 150 validation repertoires had been produced on the same platform as the roughly 700 repertoires belonging to the first cohort. General study findings and limits: Clusters of TCRs from the first cohort tended to co-occur in the 100 to 150 validation repertoires (as a later analysis found). The study found most TCR sequences rare, yet found some public TCRs in many donors.

The source of this sequence is a woman aged 18-35 years in good health and CMV-seronegative. The specimen was PBMCs. This sequence joins TRBV5-6 and TRBJ1-6; D may be TRBD1 (5 bases). CDR3 protein: CASSLSRVDSPLHF. The CDR3 coding sequence is TGTGCCAGCAGCTTGTCCAGGGTGGATTCACCCCTCCACTTT.